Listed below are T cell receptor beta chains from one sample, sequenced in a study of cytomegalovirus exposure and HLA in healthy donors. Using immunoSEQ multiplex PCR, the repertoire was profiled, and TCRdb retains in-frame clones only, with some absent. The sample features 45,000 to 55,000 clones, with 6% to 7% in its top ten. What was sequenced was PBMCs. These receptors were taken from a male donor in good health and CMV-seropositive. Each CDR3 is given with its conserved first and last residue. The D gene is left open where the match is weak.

CDR3nt: TGTGCCAGCAGCTTGGTCGGACAGGAGAGCACAGATACGCAGTATTTT; CDR3aa: CASSLVGQESTDTQYF; v_gene: TRBV5-8; d_gene: TRBD1; j_gene: TRBJ2-3
CDR3nt: TGCGCCAGCAGCCCCCTGACAGGGTTCAACGAGCAGTACTTC; CDR3aa: CASSPLTGFNEQYF; v_gene: TRBV5-1; d_gene: TRBD1; j_gene: TRBJ2-7
CDR3nt: TGTGCCAGCAGCCCCTCCACCATGCCTTTGAAGCACGAGCAGTACTTC; CDR3aa: CASSPSTMPLKHEQYF; v_gene: TRBV28; d_gene: -; j_gene: TRBJ2-7
CDR3nt: TGTGCCAGCAGTTTCCTTGGACAGGCCTACGAGCAGTACTTC; CDR3aa: CASSFLGQAYEQYF; v_gene: TRBV27; d_gene: TRBD1; j_gene: TRBJ2-7
CDR3nt: TGCGCCAGCAGCCAAGTCTCAGGTAACACTGAAGCTTTCTTT; CDR3aa: CASSQVSGNTEAFF; v_gene: TRBV4-1; d_gene: -; j_gene: TRBJ1-1
CDR3nt: TGTGCCAGCAGCTTAGCCCGGGGGGAAACAGATACGCAGTATTTT; CDR3aa: CASSLARGETDTQYF; v_gene: TRBV7-3; d_gene: TRBD2; j_gene: TRBJ2-3
CDR3nt: TGTGCCATCGGGGGCGGAGGAGTCACAGATACGCAGTATTTT; CDR3aa: CAIGGGGVTDTQYF; v_gene: TRBV10-3; d_gene: -; j_gene: TRBJ2-3
CDR3nt: TGTGCCAGCAGCCCATGGACAGGGACATCACACTGGACTGAAGCTTTCTTT; CDR3aa: CASSPWTGTSHWTEAFF; v_gene: TRBV13; d_gene: TRBD1; j_gene: TRBJ1-1
CDR3nt: TGCGCCAGCAGCCAAGATTGGGGCGGCGTCTCTTTT; CDR3aa: CASSQDWGGVSF; v_gene: TRBV4-3; d_gene: -; j_gene: TRBJ1-1
CDR3nt: TGTGCCAGCAGTTTAGTCGCGGAGAACACTGAAGCTTTCTTT; CDR3aa: CASSLVAENTEAFF; v_gene: TRBV28; d_gene: -; j_gene: TRBJ1-1
CDR3nt: TGTGCCAGCAGCGTAGGCAGGGGGCTACTGGCTAATGAAAAACTGTTTTTT; CDR3aa: CASSVGRGLLANEKLFF; v_gene: TRBV9; d_gene: TRBD1; j_gene: TRBJ1-4
CDR3nt: TGTGCCAGCAGCGGCGGACAGCCTATGAACACTGAAGCTTTCTTT; CDR3aa: CASSGGQPMNTEAFF; v_gene: TRBV9; d_gene: -; j_gene: TRBJ1-1
CDR3nt: TGTGCCAGCAGCCTAGGGACTAGCGGAGCGCAGTACTTC; CDR3aa: CASSLGTSGAQYF; v_gene: TRBV9; d_gene: TRBD2; j_gene: TRBJ2-7
CDR3nt: TGTGCCAGCTCACCAGACCGGGACAGGGTTGTCTACGAGCAGTACTTC; CDR3aa: CASSPDRDRVVYEQYF; v_gene: TRBV18; d_gene: TRBD1; j_gene: TRBJ2-7
CDR3nt: TGTGCCAGCAGCTTAGGGGTGCTACGGGTCCGTAGCTATGGCTACACCTTC; CDR3aa: CASSLGVLRVRSYGYTF; v_gene: TRBV11-3; d_gene: -; j_gene: TRBJ1-2
CDR3nt: TGTGCCATCAGCGTCGGGACAGGAGACGGCTACGAGCAGTACTTC; CDR3aa: CAISVGTGDGYEQYF; v_gene: TRBV10-3; d_gene: TRBD1; j_gene: TRBJ2-7
CDR3nt: TGTGCCCGCGGACGGGGAGCTAGCACAGATACGCAGTATTTT; CDR3aa: CARGRGASTDTQYF; v_gene: TRBV30; d_gene: -; j_gene: TRBJ2-3